Listed here are 16 T cell receptor beta chains from one sample, sequenced in a study of T cell responses to AZD1222 COVID-19 vaccine. Sequenced by immunoSEQ multiplex PCR; TCRdb stores in-frame clones only, minus some. The data hold fewer than 150,000 clones, with around 89% observed a single time. The sequencing used peripheral blood, collected 28 days after the second AZD1222 dose. Receptors were obtained from an adult who received the AZD1222 COVID-19 vaccine.

V and J are TRBV2 and TRBJ2-5; 8 positions match TRBD1. CDR3 length: 16 amino acids. Germline V gene data show CDR1 as SNHLY and CDR2 as FYNNEI. V was clipped by 8 bases and J by 5 bases; unmatched bases: 16. CDR3 coding DNA: TGTGCCAGCCAAAAAACTCAGACAGGGGTATTCGAGACCCAGTACTTC. It encodes CASQKTQTGVFETQYF.

The chain carries TRBV27 and TRBJ2-3; possibly TRBD1 or TRBD2 for D (6 bases each). CDR3 length: 17 residues. The V end was cut by 5 bases, the J end by 2 bases, with 20 bases between. Germline V gene lookup returns CDR1 MNHEY and CDR2 SMNVEV (reference sequence). The CDR3 protein is CASSLSGLRGLTDTQYF. The CDR3 DNA is TGTGCCAGCAGTCTCTCGGGACTCCGGGGGCTCACAGATACGCAGTATTTT.

The chain couples TRBV27 to TRBJ1-1, with 9 bases identical to TRBD1. J lost 0 bases, V lost 5 bases, and 10 bases had no gene match. Germline-derived CDR1 and CDR2 are MNHEY and SMNVEV (reference sequence). The CDR3 extends over 17 amino acids. The CDR3 DNA reads as TGTGCCAGCAGTCATCTCCTGGGACAGGGTATGAACACTGAAGCTTTCTTT. This codes for CASSHLLGQGMNTEAFF.

V usage is TRBV6-4 and J usage is TRBJ1-2, with a tentative D call TRBD1 (5 bases). The germline V gene encodes CDR1 MRHNA and CDR2 SNTAGT. The CDR3 is made up of 13 amino acids. V lost 6 bases, J lost 7 bases, and 15 bases lay in between. The CDR3 spells CASSAGTIGGYTF. As DNA, the CDR3 is TGTGCCAGCAGCGCCGGGACTATAGGTGGCTACACCTTC.

This clone was detected once. The chain recombines TRBV5-1 with TRBJ1-1, with 10 bases matching TRBD1. This CDR3 has 15 amino acids. Germline CDR1 and CDR2: SGHRS and YFSETQ. V lost 1 base, J lost 5 bases, and 5 bases stayed unmatched. CDR3 bases: TGCGCCAGCAGCTTGCCGGGACAGGGGTGGACTGAAGCTTTCTTT. This sequence encodes CASSLPGQGWTEAFF.

The V and J genes are TRBV7-3 and TRBJ1-3, with D uncertain. There are 16 residues in the CDR3. Per the germline V gene, CDR1 is SGHTA and CDR2 is FQGTGA. V lost 5 bases, J lost 0 bases, and 14 bases lay in between. The DNA of the CDR3 is TGTGCCAGCAGCATGACCGGGAGCGTCTCTGGAAACACCATATATTTT. This codes for CASSMTGSVSGNTIYF.

On this clone: Other DNA sequences in this sample translate to the same CDR3. This rearrangement joins TRBV5-8 to TRBJ1-3; 8 nucleotides match TRBD1. The CDR3 runs 16 residues. The V gene's germline CDR1 is SGHTS and CDR2 YDEGEE. J gave up 1 base and V 4 bases, and 7 bases lay outside the gene matches. This chain's CDR3 is CASSLGTGTSGNTIYF. Written as DNA, the CDR3 is TGTGCCAGCAGCCTGGGGACAGGTACTTCTGGAAACACCATATATTTT.

The chain couples TRBV10-1 to TRBJ1-1, with D possibly matching TRBD1 (6 bases). This CDR3 region has 16 residues. Germline assignment: CDR1 WNHNN and CDR2 SYGVQD (reference sequence). Deletions cut 5 bases from V and 2 bases from J, with 18 bases between. In nucleotides, the CDR3 is TGCGCCAGCAGTCCCAGGTCAACAGGGTCCAACACTGAAGCTTTCTTT. Translation gives CASSPRSTGSNTEAFF.

The rearrangement links TRBV11-3 to TRBJ2-5; TRBD2 agrees at 13 bases. J gave up 3 bases and V 5 bases, and 3 bases lay outside the gene matches. Germline CDR1 and CDR2: SGHNT and YENEEA. The CDR3 covers 15 residues. The CDR3 spells CASSLGLAGKETQYF. The CDR3 DNA reads TGTGCCAGCAGCCTGGGACTAGCGGGAAAAGAGACCCAGTACTTC. The full variable domain, with the rest looked up from reference TRBV11-3 and TRBJ2-5, is EAGVVQSPRYKIIEKKQPVAFWCNPISGHNTLYWYLQNLGQGPELLIRYENEEAVDDSQLPKDRFSAERLKGVDSTLKIQPAELGDSAVYLCASSLGLAGKETQYFGPGTRLLVL.

V gene TRBV5-4 combines with J gene TRBJ1-6; D unclear. The CDR3 consists of 14 residues. With 5 bases removed from V and 4 bases from J, the gap between germline ends came to 10 bases. The germline V gene has CDR1 SGHNT and CDR2 YYREEE (reference sequence). CDR3 in DNA: TGTGCCAGCAGACCACGGGATTATAATTCACCCCTCCACTTT. This sequence encodes CASRPRDYNSPLHF.

The chain is built from TRBV3-1 (or the pseudogene TRBV3-2) and TRBJ2-7; possible D gene TRBD1, 5 bases. This CDR3 spans 15 amino acids. Germline CDR1 reads LGHDT; CDR2 reads YNNKEL (reference sequence). V was pared by 8 bases and J by 2 bases, with 19 bases between. In DNA form, the CDR3 reads TGTGCCAGCGGAACTGGGCCAGGGCTGACCTACGAGCAGTACTTC. It specifies CASGTGPGLTYEQYF.

As regards this clone: Relative to the germline gene, one junction end is altered; a read error may explain this. The chain combines TRBV7-2 with TRBJ2-7, with 12 positions matching TRBD2. Germline-derived CDR1 and CDR2 are SGHTA and FQGNSA. The CDR3 covers 15 residues. The chain's CDR3 is CASSLAGGPIYEQYF. As DNA, the CDR3 is TGTGCCAGCAGCCTAGCGGGAGGGCCTATCTACGAGCAGTACTTC.

There are a few counts of this clone. This chain joins TRBV7-2 and TRBJ2-7; D call uncertain. Trimming stripped 1 base from V and 4 bases from J, with 8 bases between. In germline, CDR1 is SGHTA, CDR2 FQGNSA. The CDR3 covers 13 residues. CDR3 in amino acids: CASSLGVGYEQYF. The DNA of the CDR3 is TGTGCCAGCAGCTTAGGGGTAGGTTACGAGCAGTACTTC. Together with reference TRBV7-2 and TRBJ2-7, the CDR3 gives the full variable domain: GAGVSQSPSNKVTEKGKDVELRCDPISGHTALYWYRQSLGQGLEFLIYFQGNSAPDKSGLPSDRFSAERTGGSVSTLTIQRTQQEDSAVYLCASSLGVGYEQYFGPGTRLTVT.

This clone was seen only a few times. The chain combines TRBV19 with TRBJ2-7; TRBD1 might be the D (6 bases). The CDR3 has 15 amino acids. Germline CDR1 reads LNHDA; CDR2 reads SQIVND (reference sequence). The V and J ends lost 4 bases and 0 bases respectively, with 13 bases between them. The CDR3 DNA reads as TGTGCCAGTAGTAAAGGGACATCCAGCTCCTACGAGCAGTACTTC. Protein sequence: CASSKGTSSSYEQYF.

This chain uses TRBV10-3 with TRBJ1-6; 7 bases map to TRBD1. Losses at the gene ends were 2 bases for V and 9 bases for J; bases not matched to a gene: 4. This CDR3 spans 14 amino acids. Germline V lookup: CDR1 ENHRY, CDR2 SYGVKD. The CDR3 region is CAISEETGSSPLHF. DNA for the CDR3: TGTGCCATCAGTGAGGAGACAGGGAGTTCACCCCTCCACTTT.

The rearrangement uses TRBV11-2 and TRBJ2-7; tentatively, D is TRBD1 (5 bases). V was trimmed by 4 bases and J by 6 bases, leaving 16 bases between them. This CDR3 spans 14 amino acids. Per germline, CDR1 SGHAT and CDR2 FQNNGV. The DNA for the CDR3 is TGTGCCAGCAGCTCCCCCCTCAGGGTAGGCGAGCAGTACTTC. Its protein is CASSSPLRVGEQYF.